This TCR beta chain was identified during a study of blood T cell repertoires in COVID-19. This clone was seen a single time. Looked up from germline, CDR1 is MGHDK and CDR2 is SYGVNS. V shed 4 bases and J 9 bases; nucleotides not matched to a gene: 9. This CDR3 comprises 14 residues. Measured with immunoSEQ multiplex PCR; TCRdb has only the in-frame clones, and not every one. The table lists around 290,000 clones, 88% of them singletons. The sample consisted of PBMCs or T cells enriched from blood (not recorded which). This chain links TRBV25-1 with TRBJ1-5; 7 positions agree with TRBD1. This TCR came from a woman aged 30 to 39 who had recovered from COVID-19. The chain's CDR3 is CASSATGVRWPQHF. For the CDR3, the DNA is TGTGCCAGCAGTGCAACAGGGGTCCGGTGGCCCCAGCATTTT.